These 13 T cell receptor beta chains were sequenced from one sample in a study of blood T cell repertoires in COVID-19. Sequencing used immunoSEQ multiplex PCR; TCRdb keeps in-frame clones, though not all of them. Of a few hundred thousand clones in the sample, roughly 87% were seen once. The source material was peripheral blood. The receptors were gathered from a man aged 18 to 35 with active or convalescent COVID-19.

The chain's CDR3 is CASSLGGLSTDTQYF. As DNA, the CDR3 is TGTGCCAGCAGCTTAGGAGGCCTGAGCACAGATACGCAGTATTTT. The chain has TRBV7-2 and TRBJ2-3; D gene uncertain. The CDR3 runs to 15 residues. The germline CDR1 and CDR2 sequences are SGHTA and FQGNSA. The V and J ends lost 1 base and 0 bases respectively, with 8 bases between them.

The chain has TRBV7-2 and TRBJ2-3; 7 bases are shared with TRBD2. The J segment lost 0 bases and the V segment lost 11 bases, leaving 5 bases of the junction unmatched. CDR3 length: 13 amino acids. CDR1 and CDR2 from the germline V gene are SGHTA and FQGNSA. CDR3 nucleotide sequence: TGTGCCCGGGAGGCGGATAGCACAGATACGCAGTATTTT. Translating gives CAREADSTDTQYF.

V is TRBV6-2 or TRBV6-3 and J is TRBJ1-1; D is ambiguous. The CDR3 spans 15 residues. Germline lookup yields CDR1 MNHEY and CDR2 SVGEGT. The ends were cut back, 2 bases at V and 0 bases at J, with 10 bases in the middle. This CDR3 reads CASSYIAQMNTEAFF. CDR3 bases: TGTGCCAGCAGTTACATCGCACAGATGAACACTGAAGCTTTCTTT.

In this sample, this clone turned up a few times. The V call is TRBV10-3, the J call TRBJ2-7; TRBD1 might be the D (8 bases). Trimming left V 6 bases short and J 3 bases short, with 15 bases between. The CDR3 is 14 residues long. Germline V CDR1 and CDR2: ENHRY, SYGVKD. The CDR3 is CAIREQGEGYEQYF. CDR3 coding DNA: TGTGCCATCAGGGAACAGGGGGAGGGCTACGAGCAGTACTTC.

The chain is built from TRBV25-1 and TRBJ1-6; no clear D gene. The germline V gene has CDR1 MGHDK and CDR2 SYGVNS. The V gene lost 4 bases and the J gene lost 5 bases, with 9 bases spanning the gap. The CDR3 length is 14 residues. CDR3 in DNA: TGTGCCAGCAGTGTGGTCCAGAATAATTCACCCCTCCACTTT. It codes for CASSVVQNNSPLHF.

This chain joins TRBV9 and TRBJ2-2; TRBD2 agrees at 7 bases. CDR1 is SGDLS, CDR2 YYNGEE, per germline. With V trimmed by 5 bases and J by 5 bases, 6 bases remained unmatched. The CDR3 sequence is 14 residues long. CDR3 loop: CASSYTSETGELFF. CDR3 DNA: TGTGCCAGCAGTTATACTAGCGAAACCGGGGAGCTGTTTTTT.

Many counts were recorded for this clone. This chain uses TRBV6-1 with TRBJ2-2; D remains ambiguous. The germline CDR1 and CDR2 sequences are MNHNS and SASEGT. The CDR3 consists of 13 residues. The V end was cut by 3 bases, the J end by 1 base, with 3 bases between. CDR3 region: CASSDGNTGELFF. In DNA form, the CDR3 reads TGTGCCAGCAGTGACGGGAACACCGGGGAGCTGTTTTTT.

The chain joins TRBV16 to TRBJ2-3; TRBD2 might be the D (6 bases). Germline values: CDR1 KGHSY, CDR2 FQNENV. V shed 1 base and J shed 5 bases, with 13 bases lying between them. The CDR3 consists of 15 residues. The CDR3 sequence: CASSQLNAGIDTQYF. The DNA for the CDR3 is TGTGCCAGCAGCCAATTGAATGCGGGGATAGATACGCAGTATTTT.

This clone was seen only once. V and J are TRBV4-1 and TRBJ1-1, with a tentative D call TRBD1 (6 bases). CDR1 and CDR2 from the germline V gene are MGHRA and YSYEKL. This CDR3 is 14 amino acids long. V was shortened by 3 bases and J by 1 base, with 9 bases between the two germline ends. CDR3 bases: TGCGCCAGCAGCCAGAGGACAGCGAACACTGAAGCTTTCTTT. It yields the protein CASSQRTANTEAFF.

V is TRBV4-3 and J is TRBJ2-7; tentative D call: TRBD2 (5 bases). Trimming took off 6 bases at V and 1 base at J, with 16 bases between the two ends. Germline CDR1 reads LGHNA; CDR2 reads YSLEER. The CDR3 has 15 residues. CDR3 amino acids: CASSIRADISYEQYF. CDR3 sequence (DNA): TGCGCCAGCAGTATAAGAGCGGATATATCCTACGAGCAGTACTTC.

This clone was recorded once. The chain has TRBV6-5 and TRBJ1-1; D is unclear. V was trimmed by 2 bases and J by 5 bases, leaving 9 bases between them. In germline, CDR1 is MNHEY, CDR2 SVGAGI. This CDR3 spans 13 amino acids. The DNA for the CDR3 is TGTGCCAGCAGTTACGAGATACGTACTGAAGCTTTCTTT. Residues: CASSYEIRTEAFF.

J is TRBJ1-1 and V is TRBV6-4; unclear D gene. V dropped 4 bases and J dropped 4 bases, with 13 bases sitting between them. The CDR3 extends over 14 amino acids. Germline CDR1 MRHNA, CDR2 SNTAGT. CDR3 amino acids: CASSATYSGTEAFF. CDR3 DNA: TGTGCCAGCAGTGCGACTTATTCCGGCACTGAAGCTTTCTTT.

The chain links TRBV6-2 or TRBV6-3 to TRBJ2-1, with D possibly matching TRBD1 (5 bases). The germline CDR1 and CDR2 sequences are MNHEY and SVGEGT. The ends were cut back, 6 bases at V and 0 bases at J, with 12 bases in the middle. The CDR3 consists of 15 residues. The CDR3 is CASSIGDISYNEQFF. CDR3 DNA sequence: TGTGCCAGCAGCATAGGGGATATCTCCTACAATGAGCAGTTCTTC.